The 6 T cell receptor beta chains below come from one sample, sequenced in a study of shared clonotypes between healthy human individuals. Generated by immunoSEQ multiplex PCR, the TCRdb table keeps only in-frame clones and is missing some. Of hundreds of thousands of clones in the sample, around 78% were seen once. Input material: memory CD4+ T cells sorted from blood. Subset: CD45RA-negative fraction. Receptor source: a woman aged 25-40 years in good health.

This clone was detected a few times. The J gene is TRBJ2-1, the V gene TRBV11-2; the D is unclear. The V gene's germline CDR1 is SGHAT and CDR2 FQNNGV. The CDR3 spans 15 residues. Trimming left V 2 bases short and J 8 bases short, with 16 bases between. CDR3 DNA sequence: TGTGCCAGCAGCTTAAGACTTCTGAGTAGAGATGAGCAGTTCTTC. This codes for CASSLRLLSRDEQFF.

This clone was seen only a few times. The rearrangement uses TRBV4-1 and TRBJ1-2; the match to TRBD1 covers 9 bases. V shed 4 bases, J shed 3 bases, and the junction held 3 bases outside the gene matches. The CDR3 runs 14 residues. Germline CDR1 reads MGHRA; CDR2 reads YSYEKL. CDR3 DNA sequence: TGCGCCAGCAGCCGGGACAGGGAGGACTATGGCTACACCTTC. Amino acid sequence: CASSRDREDYGYTF.

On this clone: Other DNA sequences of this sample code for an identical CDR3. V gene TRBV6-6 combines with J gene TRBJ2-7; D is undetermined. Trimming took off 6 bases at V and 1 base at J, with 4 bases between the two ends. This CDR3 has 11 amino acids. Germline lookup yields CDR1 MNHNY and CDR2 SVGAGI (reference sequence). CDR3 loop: CASRASYEQYF. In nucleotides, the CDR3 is TGTGCCAGCAGGGCATCCTACGAGCAGTACTTC.

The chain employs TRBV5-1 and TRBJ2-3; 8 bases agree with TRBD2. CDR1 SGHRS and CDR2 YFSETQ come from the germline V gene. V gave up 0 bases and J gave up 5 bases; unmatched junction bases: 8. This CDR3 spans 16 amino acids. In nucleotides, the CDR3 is TGCGCCAGCAGCTTGGAAGACGGGGGGGCCCAAGATACGCAGTATTTT. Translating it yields CASSLEDGGAQDTQYF.

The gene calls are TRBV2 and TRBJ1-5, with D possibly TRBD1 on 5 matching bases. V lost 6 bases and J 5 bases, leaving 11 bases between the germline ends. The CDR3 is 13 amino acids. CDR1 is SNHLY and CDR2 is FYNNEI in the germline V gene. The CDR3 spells CASRVDSYQPQHF. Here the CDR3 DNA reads TGTGCCAGCAGAGTAGACAGTTATCAGCCCCAGCATTTT.

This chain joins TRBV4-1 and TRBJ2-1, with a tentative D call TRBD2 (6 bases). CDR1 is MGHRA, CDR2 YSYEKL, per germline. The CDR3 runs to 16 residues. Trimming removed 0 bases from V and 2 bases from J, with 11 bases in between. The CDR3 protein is CASSQDAEGPYNEQFF. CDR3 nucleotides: TGCGCCAGCAGCCAAGACGCGGAGGGGCCCTACAATGAGCAGTTCTTC.